The 19 T cell receptor beta chains given below trace back to one sample, sequenced in a study of blood T cell repertoires in COVID-19. Clones were sequenced by immunoSEQ multiplex PCR, and TCRdb holds only the in-frame ones, with some missing. This sample has roughly 110,000 clones, with 81% found just once. The sequencing sample was made of peripheral blood. The receptors stem from a human donor in a cohort sampled during active COVID-19.

V is TRBV29-1 and J is TRBJ1-1; D is possibly TRBD1 (6 bases). Trimming shortened V by 1 base and J by 11 bases, and 17 bases separated the two germline ends. CDR1 is SQVTM, CDR2 ANQGSEA, per germline. This CDR3 is built from 13 residues. The CDR3 protein is CSVEASRGGGAFF. In DNA, the CDR3 is TGCAGCGTTGAAGCCTCCCGAGGGGGTGGGGCTTTCTTT.

The gene calls are TRBV7-2 and TRBJ2-7, with 9 bases aligning to TRBD1. There are 14 residues in the CDR3. Germline trimming cut 5 bases from V and 3 bases from J; bases unmatched to any gene: 5. Germline-derived CDR1 and CDR2 are SGHTA and FQGNSA. The CDR3 coding sequence is TGTGCCAGCAGCCCGCCGGGACAGGGCTACGAGCAGTACTTC. It yields the protein CASSPPGQGYEQYF.

The CDR3 DNA sequence: TGTGCCAGCAGTTTACCTGACAATGAGCAGTTCTTC. Translation gives CASSLPDNEQFF. The chain couples TRBV12-3 or TRBV12-4 to TRBJ2-1; D is ambiguous. V was cut by 2 bases and J by 5 bases, with 4 bases left in between. The CDR3 totals 12 residues.

This clone appeared once. Relative to the germline gene, one junction end is altered; a read error may explain this. The V and J genes are TRBV5-6 and TRBJ2-3, with a possible D match to TRBD2 (6 bases). This CDR3 is built from 15 residues. Germline CDR1 and CDR2: SGHDT and YYEEEE. CDR3 protein: CASTLAGSNTDTQYF. In nucleotides, the CDR3 is TGTGCCAGCACCTTGGCGGGGAGTAACACAGATACGCAGTATTTT.

The V gene is TRBV24-1, the J gene TRBJ2-3; 12 positions agree with TRBD1. Per the germline V gene, CDR1 is KGHDR and CDR2 is SFDVKD. V lost 2 bases and J lost 4; bases outside the gene matches: 9. The CDR3 is 18 residues long. CDR3 loop: CATSDSIPGQGAADTQYF. The CDR3 DNA reads as TGTGCCACCAGTGATTCGATACCGGGACAGGGGGCAGCAGATACGCAGTATTTT.

This clone occurred a few times. V gene TRBV19 combines with J gene TRBJ2-7; TRBD1 matches 8 bases. This CDR3 spans 13 amino acids. CDR1 is LNHDA and CDR2 is SQIVND in the germline V gene (reference sequence). V dropped 5 bases and J dropped 2; count of bases not matched to a gene: 2. The CDR3 region has the DNA TGTGCCAGTAGTCCGGACAGGGCCTACGAGCAGTACTTC. Translation gives CASSPDRAYEQYF.

J is TRBJ2-7 and V is TRBV6-2 or TRBV6-3, with a possible D match to TRBD2 (6 bases). Looked up from germline, CDR1 is MNHEY and CDR2 is SVGEGT. The length of the CDR3 is 14 residues. Trimming removed 0 bases from V and 5 bases from J, with 11 bases in between. The CDR3 sequence is CASSYSGGVNEQYF. The CDR3 nucleotides are TGTGCCAGCAGTTACTCAGGAGGGGTCAACGAGCAGTACTTC.

The chain carries TRBV18 and TRBJ2-3; tentative D call: TRBD1 (6 bases). Germline V CDR1 and CDR2: KGHSH, LQKENI. The CDR3 runs 15 residues. V was clipped by 4 bases and J by 4 bases, with 15 bases between them. The CDR3 loop reads CASSLNTGPADTQYF. The CDR3 nucleotides are TGTGCCAGCTCACTTAACACAGGGCCGGCAGATACGCAGTATTTT.

The CDR3 coding sequence is TGTGCCAGCAGCCCAAGAGCCCGGGACAGGCTTGGGGTGACCCAGTACTTC. Encoded protein: CASSPRARDRLGVTQYF. The chain has TRBV7-8 and TRBJ2-5; 8 bases are a match to TRBD1. Germline V gene lookup returns CDR1 SGHVS and CDR2 FQNEAQ. The V and J ends lost 5 bases and 7 bases, in that order; junction bases with no gene match: 18. The CDR3 has 17 amino acids.

This sequence joins TRBV7-9 and TRBJ2-7; D gene ambiguous. The V gene lost 4 bases and the J gene lost 0 bases, with 10 bases spanning the gap. The length of the CDR3 is 14 residues. Germline values: CDR1 SEHNR, CDR2 FQNEAQ (reference sequence). The CDR3 bases are TGTGCCAGCAGCTCAGAGTACAGCTCCTACGAGCAGTACTTC. This codes for CASSSEYSSYEQYF.

The chain uses TRBV4-3 and TRBJ1-1; possibly TRBD1 for D (6 bases). The germline CDR1 and CDR2 sequences are LGHNA and YSLEER. The CDR3 runs to 14 residues. V was shortened by 3 bases and J by 2 bases, with 10 bases between the two germline ends. CDR3 residues: CASSHSGHNTEAFF. CDR3 DNA: TGCGCCAGCAGCCACTCGGGACATAACACTGAAGCTTTCTTT.

The rearrangement joins TRBV6-5 to TRBJ2-7, with TRBD2 matching over 9 bases. The ends lost 0 bases at V and 4 bases at J; junction bases unmatched: 4. Germline-derived CDR1 and CDR2 are MNHEY and SVGAGI. This CDR3 region has 15 residues. The CDR3 reads CASSYSGSGSYEQYF. CDR3 sequence (DNA): TGTGCCAGCAGTTACTCGGGTAGCGGGAGTTACGAGCAGTACTTC.

This CDR3 is CASSQGGQGYEQYF. CDR3 DNA: TGTGCCAGCAGCCAAGGGGGACAGGGCTACGAGCAGTACTTC. The chain joins TRBV3-1 (or the pseudogene TRBV3-2) to TRBJ2-7; 9 bases agree with TRBD1. The V gene's germline CDR1 is LGHDT and CDR2 YNNKEL (reference sequence). The CDR3 extends over 14 amino acids. V lost 1 base and J lost 3; bases outside the gene matches: 1.

The rearrangement joins TRBV28 to TRBJ2-5, with no clear D. CDR1 and CDR2 from the germline V gene are MDHEN and SYDVKM. Deletions cut 2 bases from V and 2 bases from J, with 9 bases between. The CDR3 runs 14 residues. This CDR3 reads CASSLTATQETQYF. The CDR3 DNA sequence: TGTGCCAGCAGTTTAACGGCGACACAAGAGACCCAGTACTTC.

This chain connects TRBV6-2 or TRBV6-3 to TRBJ1-2; D is unresolved. The CDR3 has 15 residues. Germline-derived CDR1 and CDR2 are MNHEY and SVGEGT. Trimming removed 0 bases from V and 7 bases from J, with 15 bases in between. CDR3 region: CASSYSSSGPFGYTF. The DNA of the CDR3 is TGTGCCAGCAGTTACTCGTCGTCAGGCCCCTTTGGCTACACCTTC.

The chain links TRBV5-6 to TRBJ2-7; TRBD1 is a possible D gene (6 bases). The V and J ends lost 6 bases and 6 bases respectively, with 19 bases between them. CDR1 is SGHDT and CDR2 is YYEEEE in the germline V gene. The CDR3 loop spans 14 amino acids. CDR3 DNA sequence: TGTGCCAGCAACGAACAGGGTACTTCGGGCGAGCAGTACTTC. Its protein is CASNEQGTSGEQYF. The full variable domain, with the rest looked up from reference TRBV5-6 and TRBJ2-7, is DAGVTQSPTHLIKTRGQQVTLRCSPKSGHDTVSWYQQALGQGPQFIFQYYEEEERQRGNFPDRFSGHQFPNYSSELNVNALLLGDSALYLCASNEQGTSGEQYFGPGTRLTVT.

The rearrangement links TRBV30 to TRBJ2-7; 9 bases are shared with TRBD1. The CDR3 totals 13 residues. J lost 3 bases, V lost 0 bases, and 0 bases had no gene match. Germline V gene data show CDR1 as GTSNPN and CDR2 as SVGIG (reference sequence). The CDR3 here is CAWSVGQGYEQYF. The CDR3 DNA reads TGTGCCTGGAGTGTGGGACAGGGCTACGAGCAGTACTTC.

The V and J genes are TRBV5-6 and TRBJ1-1; D is undetermined. Germline CDR1 is SGHDT and CDR2 is YYEEEE. V lost 2 bases and J 1 base, leaving 12 bases between the germline ends. This CDR3 has 15 amino acids. CDR3 DNA sequence: TGTGCCAGCAGCTTTATGAGACGGAGGAACACTGAAGCTTTCTTT. This translates into CASSFMRRRNTEAFF.

The chain carries TRBV7-2 and TRBJ2-7, with D perhaps TRBD2 (5 bases). This CDR3 comprises 14 residues. The V end lost 5 bases, the J end lost 0 bases, and 11 bases lay between the germline ends. Germline values: CDR1 SGHTA, CDR2 FQGNSA. CDR3 region: CASSLQRPSYEQYF. CDR3 in DNA: TGTGCCAGCAGCCTTCAGCGGCCCTCCTACGAGCAGTACTTC. Filled out from reference TRBV7-2 and TRBJ2-7, the complete variable domain reads GAGVSQSPSNKVTEKGKDVELRCDPISGHTALYWYRQSLGQGLEFLIYFQGNSAPDKSGLPSDRFSAERTGGSVSTLTIQRTQQEDSAVYLCASSLQRPSYEQYFGPGTRLTVT.